This entry concerns a single TCR beta chain. One base away lies a much larger clone, so this may be a sequencing read error. Germline V gives CDR1 SGHTA, CDR2 FQGNSA. The CDR3 is 16 amino acids. MiXCR, applied by TCRdb to the PCR reads, yields one record per CDR3 protein. This table has some 85,000 distinct CDR3 sequences, around 50% appearing once. This entry is derived from a study of CDR3 diversity in severe acne. This clonotype was obtained from a male donor with severe acne vulgaris. The source material was blood. The chain recombines TRBV7-2 with TRBJ2-6; TRBD1 might be the D (5 bases). CDR3 sequence: CAGSHRQYSGANVLTF. For the CDR3, the DNA is TGTGCCGGCAGCCATCGACAGTACTCTGGGGCCAACGTCCTGACTTTC.